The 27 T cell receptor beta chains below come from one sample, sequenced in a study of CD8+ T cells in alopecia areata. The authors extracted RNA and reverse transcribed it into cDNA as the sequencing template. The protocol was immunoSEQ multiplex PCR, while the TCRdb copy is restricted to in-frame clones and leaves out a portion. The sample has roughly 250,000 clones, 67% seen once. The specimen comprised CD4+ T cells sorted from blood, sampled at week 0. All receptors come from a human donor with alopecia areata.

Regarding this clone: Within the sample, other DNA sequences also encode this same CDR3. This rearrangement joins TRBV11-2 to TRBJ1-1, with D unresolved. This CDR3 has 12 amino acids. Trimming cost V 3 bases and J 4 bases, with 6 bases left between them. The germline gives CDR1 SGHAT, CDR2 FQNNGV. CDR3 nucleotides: TGTGCCAGCAGCTTTCTGGGCACTGAAGCTTTCTTT. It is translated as CASSFLGTEAFF.

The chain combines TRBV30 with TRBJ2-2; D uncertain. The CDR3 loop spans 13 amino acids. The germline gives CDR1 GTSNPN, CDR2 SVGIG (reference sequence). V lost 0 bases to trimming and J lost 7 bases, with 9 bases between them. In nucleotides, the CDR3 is TGTGCCTGGAGTGTATTCCTCGGCGGGGAGCTGTTTTTT. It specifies CAWSVFLGGELFF.

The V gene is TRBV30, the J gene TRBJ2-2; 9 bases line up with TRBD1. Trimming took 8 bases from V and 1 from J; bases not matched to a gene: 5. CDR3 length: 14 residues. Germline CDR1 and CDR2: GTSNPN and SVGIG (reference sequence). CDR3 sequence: CARKDRGNTGELFF. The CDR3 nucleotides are TGTGCCCGCAAGGACAGGGGGAACACCGGGGAGCTGTTTTTT.

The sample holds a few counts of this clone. CDR3 bases: TGTGCCAGCAGCTTAACTACCTACAATGAGCAGTTCTTC. Translating gives CASSLTTYNEQFF. V and J are TRBV7-2 and TRBJ2-1; no definite D call. The CDR3 has 13 residues. The V gene lost 2 bases and the J gene lost 2 bases, with 4 bases spanning the gap. Germline V gene lookup returns CDR1 SGHTA and CDR2 FQGNSA.

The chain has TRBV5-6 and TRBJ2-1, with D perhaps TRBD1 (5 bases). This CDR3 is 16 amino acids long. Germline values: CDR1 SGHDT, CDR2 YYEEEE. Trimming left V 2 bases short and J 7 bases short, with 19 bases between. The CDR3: CASSFRGLTPSNEQFF. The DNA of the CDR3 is TGTGCCAGCAGCTTTAGGGGATTGACCCCTTCTAATGAGCAGTTCTTC.

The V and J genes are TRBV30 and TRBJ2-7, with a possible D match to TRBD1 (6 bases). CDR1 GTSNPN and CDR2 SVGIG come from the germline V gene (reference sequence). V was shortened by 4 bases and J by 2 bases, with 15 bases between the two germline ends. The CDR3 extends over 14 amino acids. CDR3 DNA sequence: TGTGCCTGGACCGACGACTCAGGGGCCTACGAGCAGTACTTC. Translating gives CAWTDDSGAYEQYF.

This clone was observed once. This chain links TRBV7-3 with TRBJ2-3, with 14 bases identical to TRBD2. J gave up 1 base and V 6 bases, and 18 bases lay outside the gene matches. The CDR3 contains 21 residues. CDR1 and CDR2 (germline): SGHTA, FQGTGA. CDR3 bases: TGTGCCAGCAGTCCTCGCCCCCGGACTAGCGGGGGGTCCCATCGCACAGATACGCAGTATTTT. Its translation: CASSPRPRTSGGSHRTDTQYF.

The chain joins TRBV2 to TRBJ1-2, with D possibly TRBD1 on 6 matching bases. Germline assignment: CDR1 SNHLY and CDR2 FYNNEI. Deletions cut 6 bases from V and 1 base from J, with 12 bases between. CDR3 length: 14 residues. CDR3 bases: TGTGCCAGCAGCTCACAGGGCCGTAACTATGGCTACACCTTC. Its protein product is CASSSQGRNYGYTF. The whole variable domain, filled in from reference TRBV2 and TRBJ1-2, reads EPEVTQTPSHQVTQMGQEVILRCVPISNHLYFYWYRQILGQKVEFLVSFYNNEISEKSEIFDDQFSVERPDGSNFTLKIRSTKLEDSAMYFCASSSQGRNYGYTFGSGTRLTVV.

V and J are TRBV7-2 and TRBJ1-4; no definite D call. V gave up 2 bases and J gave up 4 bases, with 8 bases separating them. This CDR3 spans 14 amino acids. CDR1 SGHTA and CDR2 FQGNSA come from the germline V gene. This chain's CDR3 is CASSLSALNEKLFF. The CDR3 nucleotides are TGTGCCAGCAGCTTATCGGCCCTTAATGAAAAACTGTTTTTT.

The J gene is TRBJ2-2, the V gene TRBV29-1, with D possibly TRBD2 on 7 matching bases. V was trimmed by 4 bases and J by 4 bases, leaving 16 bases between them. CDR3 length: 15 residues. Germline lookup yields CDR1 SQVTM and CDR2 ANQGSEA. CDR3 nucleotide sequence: TGCAGCGTTGGCGGGCGGGGGCCGCTCACCGGGGAGCTGTTTTTT. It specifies CSVGGRGPLTGELFF.

The CDR3 reads CASSRTVGNTEAFF. DNA for the CDR3: TGCGCCAGCAGCCGGACAGTGGGAAACACTGAAGCTTTCTTT. The chain carries TRBV5-1 and TRBJ1-1, with D tentatively TRBD1 (6 bases). V was shortened by 4 bases and J by 2 bases, with 12 bases between the two germline ends. The CDR3 is made up of 14 amino acids. CDR1 is SGHRS and CDR2 is YFSETQ in the germline V gene.

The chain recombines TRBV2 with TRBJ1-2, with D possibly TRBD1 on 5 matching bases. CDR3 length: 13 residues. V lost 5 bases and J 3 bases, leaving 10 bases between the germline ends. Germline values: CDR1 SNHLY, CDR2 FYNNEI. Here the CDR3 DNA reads TGTGCCAGCAGTCCCCAGGGTGACTATGGCTACACCTTC. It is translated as CASSPQGDYGYTF.

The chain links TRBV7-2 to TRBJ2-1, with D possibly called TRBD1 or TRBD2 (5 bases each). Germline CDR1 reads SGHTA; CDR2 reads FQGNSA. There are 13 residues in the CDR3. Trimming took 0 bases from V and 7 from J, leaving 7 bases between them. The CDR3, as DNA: TGTGCCAGCAGCTTAGCTGGGGGTAATGAGCAGTTCTTC. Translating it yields CASSLAGGNEQFF.

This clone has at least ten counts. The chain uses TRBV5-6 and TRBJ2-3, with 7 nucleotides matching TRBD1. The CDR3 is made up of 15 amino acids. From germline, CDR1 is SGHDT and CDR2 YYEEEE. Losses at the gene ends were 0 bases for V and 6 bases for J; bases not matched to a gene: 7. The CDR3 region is CASSLGATGFDTQYF. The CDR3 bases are TGTGCCAGCAGCTTGGGGGCGACAGGGTTCGATACGCAGTATTTT.

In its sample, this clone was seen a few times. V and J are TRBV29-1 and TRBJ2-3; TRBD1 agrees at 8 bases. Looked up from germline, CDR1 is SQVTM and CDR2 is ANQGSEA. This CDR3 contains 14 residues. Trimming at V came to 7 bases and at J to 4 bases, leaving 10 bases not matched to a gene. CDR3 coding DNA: TGCAGCGCTCTCTCGACAGGGGTACCAGATACGCAGTATTTT. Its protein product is CSALSTGVPDTQYF.

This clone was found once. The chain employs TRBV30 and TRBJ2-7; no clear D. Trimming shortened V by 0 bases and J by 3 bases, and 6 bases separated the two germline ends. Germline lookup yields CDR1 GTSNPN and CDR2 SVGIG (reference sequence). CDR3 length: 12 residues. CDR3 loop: CAWSVQRYEQYF. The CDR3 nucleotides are TGTGCCTGGAGTGTACAGCGCTACGAGCAGTACTTC.

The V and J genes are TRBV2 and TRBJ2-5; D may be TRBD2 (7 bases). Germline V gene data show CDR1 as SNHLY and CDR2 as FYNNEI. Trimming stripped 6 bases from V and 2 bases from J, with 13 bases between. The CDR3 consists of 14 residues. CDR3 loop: CASSAEGGQETQYF. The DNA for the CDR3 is TGTGCCAGCAGCGCCGAGGGGGGGCAAGAGACCCAGTACTTC.

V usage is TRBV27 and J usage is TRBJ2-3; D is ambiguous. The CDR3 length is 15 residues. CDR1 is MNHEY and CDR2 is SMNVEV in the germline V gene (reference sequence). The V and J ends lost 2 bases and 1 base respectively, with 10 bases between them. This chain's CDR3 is CASSLTLEGTDTQYF. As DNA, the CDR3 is TGTGCCAGCAGTTTAACTTTGGAAGGCACAGATACGCAGTATTTT.

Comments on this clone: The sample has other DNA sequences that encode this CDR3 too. As DNA, the CDR3 is TGCGCCAGCAGCCAAGATGTTAGGGAGACCCAGTACTTC. Translation gives CASSQDVRETQYF. The chain has TRBV4-3 and TRBJ2-5; D not certain. The V end lost 0 bases, the J end lost 5 bases, and 7 bases lay between the germline ends. Per the germline V gene, CDR1 is LGHNA and CDR2 is YSLEER. The CDR3 has 13 residues.

The DNA for the CDR3 is TGTGCCAGCAGGGCGACCGAGAACACCGGGGAGCTGTTTTTT. Its translation is CASRATENTGELFF. V and J are TRBV2 and TRBJ2-2, with no clear D. CDR1 is SNHLY and CDR2 is FYNNEI in the germline V gene. The CDR3 extends over 14 amino acids. Trimming removed 6 bases from V and 1 base from J, with 9 bases in between.

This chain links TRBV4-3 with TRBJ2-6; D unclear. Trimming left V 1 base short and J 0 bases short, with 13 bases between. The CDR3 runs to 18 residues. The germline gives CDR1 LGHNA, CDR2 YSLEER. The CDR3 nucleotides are TGCGCCAGCAGCCAAGGCCCCAGCGAGAGCTCTGGGGCCAACGTCCTGACTTTC. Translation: CASSQGPSESSGANVLTF.

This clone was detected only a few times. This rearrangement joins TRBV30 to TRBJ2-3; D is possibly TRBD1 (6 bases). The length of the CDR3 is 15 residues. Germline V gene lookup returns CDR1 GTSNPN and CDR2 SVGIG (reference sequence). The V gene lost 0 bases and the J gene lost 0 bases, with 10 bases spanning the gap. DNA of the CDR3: TGTGCCTGGAGTGTAGGCAGGGGCAGCACAGATACGCAGTATTTT. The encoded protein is CAWSVGRGSTDTQYF.

The CDR3 loop is CASSLDLYTDTQYF. The CDR3 nucleotides read TGTGCCAGCAGCTTGGATCTATACACAGATACGCAGTATTTT. The chain carries TRBV5-4 and TRBJ2-3; D is ambiguous. The CDR3 is made up of 14 amino acids. V was cut by 0 bases and J by 2 bases, with 7 bases left in between. The V gene's germline CDR1 is SGHNT and CDR2 YYREEE (reference sequence).

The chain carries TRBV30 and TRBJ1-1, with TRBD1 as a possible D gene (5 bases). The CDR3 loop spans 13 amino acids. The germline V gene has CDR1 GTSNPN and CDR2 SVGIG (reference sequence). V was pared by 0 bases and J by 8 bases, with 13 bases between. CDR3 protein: CAWSVPGYAEAFF. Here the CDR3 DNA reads TGTGCCTGGAGTGTACCAGGGTATGCCGAAGCTTTCTTT.

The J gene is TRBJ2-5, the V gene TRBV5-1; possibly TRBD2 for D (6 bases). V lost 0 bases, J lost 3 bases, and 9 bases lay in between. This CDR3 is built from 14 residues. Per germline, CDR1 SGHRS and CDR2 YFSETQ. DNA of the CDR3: TGCGCCAGCAGCTTGGGACTAGTTAAAGAGACCCAGTACTTC. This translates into CASSLGLVKETQYF.

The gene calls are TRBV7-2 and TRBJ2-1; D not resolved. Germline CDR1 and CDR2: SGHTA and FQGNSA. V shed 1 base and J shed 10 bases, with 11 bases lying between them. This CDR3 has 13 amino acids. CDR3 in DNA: TGTGCCAGCAGCTTAGTAGGTGGCAACGAGCAGTTCTTC. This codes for CASSLVGGNEQFF.

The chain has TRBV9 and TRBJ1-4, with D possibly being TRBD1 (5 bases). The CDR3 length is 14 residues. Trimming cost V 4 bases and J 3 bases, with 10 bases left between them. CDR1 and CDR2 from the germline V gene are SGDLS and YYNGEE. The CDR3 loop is CASSTGPANEKLFF. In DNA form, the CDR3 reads TGTGCCAGCAGCACGGGGCCGGCTAATGAAAAACTGTTTTTT.